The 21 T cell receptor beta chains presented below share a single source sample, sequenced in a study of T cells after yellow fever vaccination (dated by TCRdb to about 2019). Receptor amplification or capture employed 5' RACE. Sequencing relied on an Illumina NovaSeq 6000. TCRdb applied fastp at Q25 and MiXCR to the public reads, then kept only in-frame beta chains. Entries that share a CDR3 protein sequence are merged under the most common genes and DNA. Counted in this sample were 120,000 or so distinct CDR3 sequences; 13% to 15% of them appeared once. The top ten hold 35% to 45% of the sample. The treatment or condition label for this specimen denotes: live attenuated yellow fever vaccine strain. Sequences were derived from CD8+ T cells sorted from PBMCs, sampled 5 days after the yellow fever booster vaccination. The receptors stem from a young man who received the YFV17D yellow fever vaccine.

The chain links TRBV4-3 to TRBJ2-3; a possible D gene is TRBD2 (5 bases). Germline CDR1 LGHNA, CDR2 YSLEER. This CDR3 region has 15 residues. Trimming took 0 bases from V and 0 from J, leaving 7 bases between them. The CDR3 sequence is CASSQESGSTDTQYF. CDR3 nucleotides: TGCGCCAGCAGCCAAGAGAGCGGTAGCACAGATACGCAGTATTTT.

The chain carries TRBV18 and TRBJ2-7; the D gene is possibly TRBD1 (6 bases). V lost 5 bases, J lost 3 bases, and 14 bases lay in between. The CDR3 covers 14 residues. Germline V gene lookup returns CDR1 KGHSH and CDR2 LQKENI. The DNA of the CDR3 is TGTGCCAGCTCAACCTCGACGACAGGCTACGAGCAGTACTTC. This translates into CASSTSTTGYEQYF.

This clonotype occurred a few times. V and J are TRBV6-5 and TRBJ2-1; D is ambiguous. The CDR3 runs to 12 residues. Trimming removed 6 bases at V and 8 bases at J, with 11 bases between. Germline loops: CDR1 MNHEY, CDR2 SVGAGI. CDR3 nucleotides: TGTGCCAGCAGCGGTAGTTCGGATGAGCAGTTCTTC. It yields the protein CASSGSSDEQFF.

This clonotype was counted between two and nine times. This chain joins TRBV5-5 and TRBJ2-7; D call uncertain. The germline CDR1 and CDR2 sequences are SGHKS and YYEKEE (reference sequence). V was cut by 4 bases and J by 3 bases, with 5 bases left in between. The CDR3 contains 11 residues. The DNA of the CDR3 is TGTGCCAGCAGCACGCTCTACGAGCAGTACGTC. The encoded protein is CASSTLYEQYV.

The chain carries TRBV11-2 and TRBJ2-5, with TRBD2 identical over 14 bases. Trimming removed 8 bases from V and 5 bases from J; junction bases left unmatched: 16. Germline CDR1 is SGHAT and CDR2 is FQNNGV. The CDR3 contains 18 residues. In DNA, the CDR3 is TGTGCCAGCGGAGGGCCTGGACTAGCGGGGGGCCGGGGGGAGACCCAGTACTTC. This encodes CASGGPGLAGGRGETQYF.

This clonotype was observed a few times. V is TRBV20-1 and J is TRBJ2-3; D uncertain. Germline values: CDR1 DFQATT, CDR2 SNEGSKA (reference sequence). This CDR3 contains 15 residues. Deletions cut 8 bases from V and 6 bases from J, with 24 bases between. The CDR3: CSSPGLLIGVDTQYF. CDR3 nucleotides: TGCAGTTCCCCCGGGCTCCTCATCGGCGTGGATACGCAGTATTTT.

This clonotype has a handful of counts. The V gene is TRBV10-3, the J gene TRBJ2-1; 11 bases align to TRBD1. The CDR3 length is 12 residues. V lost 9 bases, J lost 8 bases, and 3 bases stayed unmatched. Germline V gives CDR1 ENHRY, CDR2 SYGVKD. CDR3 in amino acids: CAIGQGADEQFF. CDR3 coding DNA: TGTGCCATAGGACAGGGGGCGGATGAGCAGTTCTTC.

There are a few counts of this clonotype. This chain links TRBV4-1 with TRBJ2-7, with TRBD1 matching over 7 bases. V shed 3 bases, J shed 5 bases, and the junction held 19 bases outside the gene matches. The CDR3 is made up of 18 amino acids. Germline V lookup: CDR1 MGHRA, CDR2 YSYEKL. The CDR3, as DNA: TGCGCCAGCAGCCAGAGCGACAGGGTGGGCGTCAGTACCAACGAGCAGTACTTC. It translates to CASSQSDRVGVSTNEQYF.

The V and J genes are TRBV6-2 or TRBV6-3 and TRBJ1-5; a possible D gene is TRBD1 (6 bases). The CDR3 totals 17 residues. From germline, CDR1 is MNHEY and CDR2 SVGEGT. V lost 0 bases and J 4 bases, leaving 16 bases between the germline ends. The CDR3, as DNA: TGTGCCAGCAGTTACTCGATCCTTCGGGACACGAATCAGCCCCAGCATTTT. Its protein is CASSYSILRDTNQPQHF.

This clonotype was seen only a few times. The CDR3 sequence: CASSSEGFSGLDEQYF. DNA of the CDR3: TGTGCCAGCAGCTCCGAAGGTTTTAGTGGTCTTGACGAGCAGTACTTC. The rearrangement uses TRBV13 and TRBJ2-7, with D unresolved. The germline CDR1 and CDR2 sequences are PRHDT and FYEKMQ (reference sequence). Trimming shortened V by 4 bases and J by 5 bases, and 21 bases separated the two germline ends. The CDR3 consists of 16 residues.

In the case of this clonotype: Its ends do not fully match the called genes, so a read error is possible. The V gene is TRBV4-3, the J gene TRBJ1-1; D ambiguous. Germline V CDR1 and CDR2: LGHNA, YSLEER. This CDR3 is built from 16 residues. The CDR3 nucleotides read TGCTCCAGCAGCCATGTTTACGGGTTCCTGGACACTGAAGCTTTCTTT. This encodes CSSSHVYGFLDTEAFF.

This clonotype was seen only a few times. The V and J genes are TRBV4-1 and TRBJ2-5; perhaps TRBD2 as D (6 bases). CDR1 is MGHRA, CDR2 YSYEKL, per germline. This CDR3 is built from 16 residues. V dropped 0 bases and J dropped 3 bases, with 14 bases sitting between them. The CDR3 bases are TGCGCCAGCAGCCAAGAGTTTCGCGGGAAGAAAGAGACCCAGTACTTC. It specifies CASSQEFRGKKETQYF.

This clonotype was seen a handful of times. The CDR3 sequence is CASSSGGELFF. In DNA form, the CDR3 reads TGTGCCAGTAGTTCGGGGGGGGAGCTGTTTTTT. This chain joins TRBV19 and TRBJ2-2, with D tentatively TRBD2 (5 bases). CDR1 and CDR2 from the germline V gene are LNHDA and SQIVND (reference sequence). The germline V and J ends were trimmed by 5 bases and 8 bases, with 6 bases remaining between them. CDR3 length equals 11 residues. The full variable domain, rest sourced from reference TRBV19 and TRBJ2-2, is DGGITQSPKYLFRKEGQNVTLSCEQNLNHDAMYWYRQDPGQGLRLIYYSQIVNDFQKGDIAEGYSVSREKKESFPLTVTSAQKNPTAFYLCASSSGGELFFGEGSRLTVL.

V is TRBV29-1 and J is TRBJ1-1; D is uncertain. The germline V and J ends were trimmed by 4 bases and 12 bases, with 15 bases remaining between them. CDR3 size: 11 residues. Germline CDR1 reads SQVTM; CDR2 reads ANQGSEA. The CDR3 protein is CSVVLGPESFF. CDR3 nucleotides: TGCAGCGTTGTATTGGGCCCCGAGTCTTTCTTT.

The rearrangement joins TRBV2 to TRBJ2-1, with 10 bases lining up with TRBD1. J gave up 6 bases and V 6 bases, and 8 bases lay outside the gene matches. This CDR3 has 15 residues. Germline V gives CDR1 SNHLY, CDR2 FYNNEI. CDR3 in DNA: TGTGCCAGCAGCGAGACAGGGGGCGCGGTCAATGAGCAGTTCTTC. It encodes CASSETGGAVNEQFF.

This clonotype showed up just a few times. This chain's CDR3 is CASSQPGRGDGYTF. The DNA for the CDR3 is TGCGCCAGCAGCCAACCCGGACGTGGTGACGGCTACACCTTC. The chain recombines TRBV4-1 with TRBJ1-2; no clear D. Per the germline V gene, CDR1 is MGHRA and CDR2 is YSYEKL. This CDR3 contains 14 residues. The ends were cut back, 2 bases at V and 8 bases at J, with 15 bases in the middle.

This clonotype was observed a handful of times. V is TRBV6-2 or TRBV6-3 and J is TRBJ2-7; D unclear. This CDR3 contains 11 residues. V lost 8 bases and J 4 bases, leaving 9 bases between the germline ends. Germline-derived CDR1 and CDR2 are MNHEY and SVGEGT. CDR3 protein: CASGRSYEQYV. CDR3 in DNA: TGTGCCAGCGGACGCAGTTACGAGCAGTACGTC.

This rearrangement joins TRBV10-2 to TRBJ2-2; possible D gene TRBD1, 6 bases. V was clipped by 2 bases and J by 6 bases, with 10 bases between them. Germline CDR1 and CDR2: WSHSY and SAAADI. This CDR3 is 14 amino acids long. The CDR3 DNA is TGCGCCAGCAGTGAGGGACAGTATCCCGGGGAGCTGTTTTTT. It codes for CASSEGQYPGELFF.

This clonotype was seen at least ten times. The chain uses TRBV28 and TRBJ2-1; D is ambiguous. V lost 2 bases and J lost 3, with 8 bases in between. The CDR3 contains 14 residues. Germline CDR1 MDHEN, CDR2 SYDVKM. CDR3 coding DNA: TGTGCCAGCAGTTTAATGTCGGTCTACAATGAGCAGTTCTTC. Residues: CASSLMSVYNEQFF.

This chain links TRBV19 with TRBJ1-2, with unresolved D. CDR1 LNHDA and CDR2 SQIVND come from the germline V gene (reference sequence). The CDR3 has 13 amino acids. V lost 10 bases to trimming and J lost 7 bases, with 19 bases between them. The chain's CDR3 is CATSEVTFPGYTF. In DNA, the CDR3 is TGTGCCACTTCGGAGGTGACCTTCCCTGGCTACACCTTC.

The CDR3 DNA follows: TGTGCCAGCAGCTTAGACCCAGGGTCCAGTAGCAATCAGCCCCAGCATTTT. Translating it yields CASSLDPGSSSNQPQHF. The chain is built from TRBV7-2 and TRBJ1-5, with D tentatively TRBD1 (5 bases). Germline CDR1 SGHTA, CDR2 FQGNSA. The CDR3 has 17 residues. V was cut by 1 base and J by 0 bases, with 13 bases left in between.